Sequencing of this TCR beta chain was carried out in a study of T-cell memory formation after mild COVID-19. General study points: The authors did not confirm SARS-CoV-2 specificity of second-wave clones peaking day 37.

Ten or more counts support this clonotype. The antigen is not known. Constant-segment primers and 5'RACE yielded cDNA libraries for TCR alpha and TCR beta, each carrying sample barcodes and UMIs. TCRdb itself ran the 5' RACE reads through MiXCR, one entry per CDR3 protein. This table holds 300,000 or so distinct CDR3 sequences, approximately 15% found once. Germline V gene sequence: CDR1 SGHVS, CDR2 FNYEAQ. The CDR3 consists of 16 residues. V dropped 5 bases and J dropped 2; count of bases not matched to a gene: 8. What was sequenced was PBMCs or a T cell subset sorted from them (not recorded which). The TCR originated in a man younger than 30 who had mild COVID-19 (a few samples of this study predate the infection). Cell type and time point are not known. V usage is TRBV7-6 and J usage is TRBJ2-2, with 7 positions matching TRBD1. The CDR3 DNA reads as TGTGCCAGCAGCCCCCGGGACAGACCAAACACCGGGGAGCTGTTTTTT. It encodes CASSPRDRPNTGELFF.